These 12 T cell receptor beta chains originate from one sample sequenced in a study of blood T cell repertoires in COVID-19. The assay was immunoSEQ multiplex PCR, and TCRdb's table has in-frame clones only and misses some. The sample includes about 160,000 clones, about four fifths of them seen just once. Sequencing was done on a sample of PBMCs or T cells enriched from blood (not recorded which). All receptors come from a man between 60 and 70 years old who had recovered from COVID-19.

J is TRBJ1-1 and V is TRBV9; no reliable D call. V lost 4 bases and J 0 bases, leaving 10 bases between the germline ends. From germline, CDR1 is SGDLS and CDR2 YYNGEE. This CDR3 has 14 amino acids. CDR3 DNA sequence: TGTGCCAGCAGCCTCACCCTAATGAACACTGAAGCTTTCTTT. It encodes CASSLTLMNTEAFF.

The rearrangement uses TRBV28 and TRBJ2-1, with 7 positions matching TRBD2. V was clipped by 6 bases and J by 7 bases; unmatched bases: 6. CDR1 MDHEN and CDR2 SYDVKM come from the germline V gene. The CDR3 has 13 residues. In nucleotides, the CDR3 is TGTGCCAGCAGGGGGGGAGGGCGGAATGAGCAGTTCTTC. Translation gives CASRGGGRNEQFF.

The rearrangement uses TRBV28 and TRBJ2-7; possible D gene TRBD2, 5 bases. V was shortened by 1 base and J by 7 bases, with 8 bases between the two germline ends. Germline CDR1 MDHEN, CDR2 SYDVKM. The CDR3 totals 12 residues. CDR3 sequence: CASSLLAGEQYF. The CDR3 DNA follows: TGTGCCAGCAGTTTATTGGCGGGTGAGCAGTACTTC.

The chain links TRBV7-2 to TRBJ2-1, with 9 positions matching TRBD2. Germline CDR1 is SGHTA and CDR2 is FQGNSA. After removal of 5 bases from V and 9 bases from J, the junction contained 8 bases not matched to a gene. The CDR3 sequence is 14 residues long. The CDR3 coding sequence is TGTGCCAGCAGCGGGTTAGCGGGAGAGGTTGAGCAGTTCTTC. Protein: CASSGLAGEVEQFF.

This clone was counted once. The genes are TRBV28 and TRBJ1-4; 9 bases are a match to TRBD1. The V gene's germline CDR1 is MDHEN and CDR2 SYDVKM. This CDR3 region has 14 residues. The trim removed 4 bases at V and 6 bases at J, leaving 3 bases unmatched. CDR3 loop: CASSSTGGYEKLFF. The CDR3 DNA is TGTGCCAGCAGTTCGACAGGGGGTTATGAAAAACTGTTTTTT.

The rearrangement uses TRBV11-3 and TRBJ2-2, with D perhaps matching TRBD1 (6 bases). CDR3 size: 16 residues. V was shortened by 4 bases and J by 0 bases, with 12 bases between the two germline ends. CDR1 SGHNT and CDR2 YENEEA come from the germline V gene. The CDR3 protein is CASSYREGTNTGELFF. CDR3 in DNA: TGTGCCAGCAGCTACAGGGAAGGCACGAACACCGGGGAGCTGTTTTTT.

The rearrangement uses TRBV19 and TRBJ1-5; perhaps TRBD1 as D (6 bases). CDR3 length: 15 residues. Trimming removed 3 bases at V and 6 bases at J, with 15 bases between. CDR1 and CDR2 (germline): LNHDA, SQIVND (reference sequence). The CDR3 DNA follows: TGTGCCAGTAGTATTCCCGGGACACCCACTCAGCCCCAGCATTTT. Translating it yields CASSIPGTPTQPQHF.

The chain couples TRBV18 to TRBJ2-5; D unresolved. The germline gives CDR1 KGHSH, CDR2 LQKENI. V was trimmed by 4 bases and J by 0 bases, leaving 6 bases between them. This CDR3 contains 13 residues. The CDR3 sequence is CASSRQNQETQYF. The DNA of the CDR3 is TGTGCCAGCTCACGCCAGAACCAAGAGACCCAGTACTTC.

The chain has TRBV3-1 (or the pseudogene TRBV3-2) and TRBJ2-2; 12 positions agree with TRBD2. This CDR3 contains 17 residues. Trimming cost V 6 bases and J 6 bases; bases outside gene matches: 11. Germline V CDR1 and CDR2: LGHDT, YNNKEL (reference sequence). This CDR3 reads CASSQTSGRRIPGELFF. The CDR3 nucleotides are TGTGCCAGCAGTCAGACTAGCGGGAGAAGGATCCCCGGGGAGCTGTTTTTT.

The chain carries TRBV24-1 and TRBJ1-2; 8 bases line up with TRBD1. Germline trimming cut 6 bases from V and 2 bases from J; bases unmatched to any gene: 10. The germline CDR1 and CDR2 sequences are KGHDR and SFDVKD. CDR3 length: 16 amino acids. The CDR3 reads CATSNVPGQANYGYTF. The CDR3 nucleotides read TGTGCCACCAGTAATGTCCCGGGACAGGCAAACTATGGCTACACCTTC.

The chain's CDR3 is CASSRGQANQPQHF. CDR3 nucleotide sequence: TGTGCCAGTAGTAGGGGGCAGGCGAATCAGCCCCAGCATTTT. The chain links TRBV19 to TRBJ1-5; a possible D gene is TRBD1 (6 bases). Trimming took 4 bases from V and 4 from J, leaving 11 bases between them. This CDR3 comprises 14 residues. The germline V gene encodes CDR1 LNHDA and CDR2 SQIVND (reference sequence).

Only a few counts were recorded for this clone. The chain combines TRBV5-1 with TRBJ1-1; 12 nucleotides agree with TRBD1. V dropped 4 bases and J dropped 4; count of bases not matched to a gene: 11. CDR3 size: 17 residues. The germline V gene has CDR1 SGHRS and CDR2 YFSETQ. CDR3 region: CASSLGTGGGVGTEAFF. In DNA form, the CDR3 reads TGCGCCAGCAGCCTCGGGACAGGGGGCGGTGTGGGCACTGAAGCTTTCTTT.